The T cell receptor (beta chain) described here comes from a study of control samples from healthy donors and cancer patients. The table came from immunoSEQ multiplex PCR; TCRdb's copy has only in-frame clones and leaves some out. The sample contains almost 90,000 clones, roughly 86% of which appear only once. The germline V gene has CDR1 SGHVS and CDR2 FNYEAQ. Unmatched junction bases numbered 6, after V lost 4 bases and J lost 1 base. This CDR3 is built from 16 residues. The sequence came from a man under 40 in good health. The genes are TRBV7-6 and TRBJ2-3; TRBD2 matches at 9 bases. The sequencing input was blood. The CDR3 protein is CASSSRIAGGTDTQYF. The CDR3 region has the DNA TGTGCCAGCAGCTCTCGGATAGCGGGGGGCACAGATACGCAGTATTTT.